The 15 T cell receptor beta chains reported below all come from one sample, sequenced in a study of T cell repertoires in cytomegalovirus infection. Their recognized antigens are unknown. TCRdb reprocessed the reads with MiXCR, giving one entry per CDR3 protein. The table shows nearly 700,000 distinct CDR3 sequences, with roughly 30% occurring only once. Specimen: cultured PBMCs, collected from culture after CMV antigen stimulation. These receptor sequences come from a human donor in good health (CMV status not recorded). Some clones in this sample may be carry-over from other donors' samples.

This clonotype was counted a few times. The rearrangement uses TRBV15 and TRBJ2-7, with D possibly called TRBD1 or TRBD2 (6 bases each). V was clipped by 5 bases and J by 6 bases, with 17 bases between them. This CDR3 has 14 residues. From germline, CDR1 is LNHNV and CDR2 YYDKDF (reference sequence). CDR3: CATSPGETSPEQYF. In DNA, the CDR3 is TGTGCCACCAGCCCAGGGGAGACTAGTCCCGAGCAGTACTTC. Using reference TRBV15 and TRBJ2-7 for the parts outside the CDR3, the full variable domain is DAMVIQNPRYQVTQFGKPVTLSCSQTLNHNVMYWYQQKSSQAPKLLFHYYDKDFNNEADTPDNFQSRRPNTSFCFLDIRSPGLGDTAMYLCATSPGETSPEQYFGPGTRLTVT.

This sequence joins TRBV12-3 or TRBV12-4 and TRBJ1-4; TRBD1 is a possible D gene (5 bases). The CDR3 is 13 amino acids. V was clipped by 6 bases and J by 4 bases, with 9 bases between them. This chain's CDR3 is CASRGQSNEKLFF. The CDR3 DNA sequence: TGTGCCAGCAGGGGGCAGAGTAATGAAAAACTGTTTTTT.

This clonotype occurred a few times. The CDR3 is CATSDLIRRHFLRLETQYF. DNA of the CDR3: TGTGCCACCAGTGATTTGATCCGGCGGCATTTTCTCCGATTAGAGACCCAGTACTTC. J is TRBJ2-5 and V is TRBV24-1, with unresolved D. From germline, CDR1 is KGHDR and CDR2 SFDVKD. The length of the CDR3 is 19 residues. Trimming took off 0 bases at V and 4 bases at J, with 23 bases between the two ends.

The chain combines TRBV5-3 with TRBJ2-5, with 7 bases identical to TRBD2. TRBV5-3 is assigned to the ORF class and has an uncertain function. J gave up 4 bases and V 8 bases, and 11 bases lay outside the gene matches. The CDR3 sequence is 14 residues long. CDR3 in amino acids: CASSRVGEGETQYF. The DNA of the CDR3 is TGTGCCAGCAGCCGAGTGGGGGAGGGAGAGACCCAGTACTTC.

This clonotype was recorded a few times. The chain carries TRBV12-3 or TRBV12-4 and TRBJ2-1; weak D call: TRBD2 (6 bases). V was clipped by 6 bases and J by 5 bases, with 14 bases between them. The CDR3 runs to 14 residues. CDR3 protein: CASRSLRGNNEQFF. Written as DNA, the CDR3 is TGTGCCAGCAGGTCCCTCCGGGGGAACAATGAGCAGTTCTTC.

This clonotype was recorded many times. The rearrangement joins TRBV12-3 or TRBV12-4 to TRBJ1-2; TRBD1 might be the D (6 bases). The CDR3 is made up of 13 amino acids. Trimming left V 5 bases short and J 6 bases short, with 13 bases between. The chain's CDR3 is CASSLGGGDGYTF. The CDR3 nucleotides are TGTGCCAGCAGTCTGGGGGGCGGAGATGGCTACACCTTC.

The chain has TRBV20-1 and TRBJ2-5, with D uncertain. The CDR3 totals 12 residues. Deletions cut 8 bases from V and 2 bases from J, with 12 bases between. In germline, CDR1 is DFQATT, CDR2 SNEGSKA (reference sequence). CDR3 loop: CSPPVQQETQYF. The CDR3 nucleotides are TGCAGTCCCCCCGTCCAACAAGAGACCCAGTACTTC.

The CDR3 nucleotides read TGTGCCAGCAATCCAGCGGGAGTCGGGGACAATGAGCAGTTCTTC. It yields the protein CASNPAGVGDNEQFF. This rearrangement joins TRBV6-2 or TRBV6-3 to TRBJ2-1, with 8 bases that match TRBD2. In germline, CDR1 is MNHEY, CDR2 SVGEGT. The CDR3 spans 15 residues. The V and J ends lost 7 bases and 5 bases, in that order; junction bases with no gene match: 10.

This clonotype was seen a handful of times. The rearrangement joins TRBV6-1 to TRBJ2-5; 10 bases line up with TRBD2. Trimming removed 6 bases from V and 9 bases from J; junction bases left unmatched: 10. CDR1 and CDR2 from the germline V gene are MNHNS and SASEGT. The CDR3 runs to 14 residues. The CDR3 loop reads CASRGSGGTGAQYF. Here the CDR3 DNA reads TGTGCCAGCAGAGGTAGCGGGGGGACCGGGGCCCAGTACTTC.

The sample holds a few counts of this clonotype. The V gene is TRBV27, the J gene TRBJ1-1, with no clear D. This CDR3 is 16 amino acids long. Germline loops: CDR1 MNHEY, CDR2 SMNVEV (reference sequence). V was trimmed by 5 bases and J by 5 bases, leaving 21 bases between them. The CDR3 protein is CASSSPEGAEGTEAFF. CDR3 nucleotide sequence: TGTGCCAGCAGTAGCCCCGAGGGAGCCGAAGGGACTGAAGCTTTCTTT.

The chain joins TRBV7-9 to TRBJ1-1, with 8 nucleotides matching TRBD1. Germline V CDR1 and CDR2: SEHNR, FQNEAQ (reference sequence). The CDR3 runs 14 residues. V was clipped by 3 bases and J by 1 base; unmatched bases: 1. The CDR3 reads CASSFGTGNTEAFF. CDR3 nucleotides: TGTGCCAGCAGCTTTGGGACAGGGAACACTGAAGCTTTCTTT.

This clonotype came up a few times. The chain joins TRBV4-1 to TRBJ2-1; tentatively, D is TRBD2 (5 bases). CDR1 is MGHRA and CDR2 is YSYEKL in the germline V gene. V gave up 0 bases and J gave up 2 bases, with 14 bases separating them. The CDR3 spans 17 residues. The CDR3 region has the DNA TGCGCCAGCAGCCAAGATCTTGGGAACGGGGCCTACAATGAGCAGTTCTTC. It codes for CASSQDLGNGAYNEQFF.

The genes are TRBV4-2 and TRBJ2-1; 8 bases map to TRBD2. The CDR3 spans 15 residues. V shed 2 bases, J shed 6 bases, and the junction held 6 bases outside the gene matches. Germline assignment: CDR1 LGHNA and CDR2 YNFKEQ. The chain's CDR3 is CASSQTGGRSNEQFF. CDR3 coding DNA: TGTGCCAGCAGCCAAACGGGGGGGCGGTCCAATGAGCAGTTCTTC.

V and J are TRBV15 and TRBJ2-2; D could derive from TRBD1 or TRBD2 (6 bases each). Germline V gene sequence: CDR1 LNHNV, CDR2 YYDKDF (reference sequence). Trimming stripped 1 base from V and 6 bases from J, with 18 bases between. The CDR3 sequence is 17 residues long. Written as DNA, the CDR3 is TGTGCCACCAGCAGAGGCCCACAGGGTAGGGGGGCCGGGGAGCTGTTTTTT. It encodes CATSRGPQGRGAGELFF.

The chain joins TRBV7-8 to TRBJ1-4; D gene unclear. The CDR3 spans 15 residues. Trimming stripped 5 bases from V and 0 bases from J, with 10 bases between. Germline CDR1 and CDR2: SGHVS and FQNEAQ. The CDR3 coding sequence is TGTGCCAGCAGCGTAAACACTGCAACTAATGAAAAACTGTTTTTT. This codes for CASSVNTATNEKLFF. Full variable domain (remainder filled in from reference TRBV7-8 and TRBJ1-4): GAGVSQSPRYKVAKRGQDVALRCDPISGHVSLFWYQQALGQGPEFLTYFQNEAQLDKSGLPSDRFFAERPEGSVSTLKIQRTQQEDSAVYLCASSVNTATNEKLFFGSGTQLSVL.